What follows describes a single TCR beta chain. Profiling relied on immunoSEQ multiplex PCR, and the TCRdb table lists in-frame clones only, not all of them. The sample has roughly 70,000 clones, 85% to 90% seen once. The source of the sample is a study of OX40 agonist ivuxolimab in advanced cancers. Study-wide context: Cancers in dose escalation were hepatocellular, melanoma, renal cell and head and neck. With a range of roughly 23 to 79, age averaged roughly 61 years, and approximately 83% were male.

The CDR3 consists of 12 residues. V was shortened by 0 bases and J by 7 bases, with 3 bases between the two germline ends. Germline V lookup: CDR1 MNHNS, CDR2 SASEGT. The receptor's source is an adult with an advanced solid tumor such as melanoma, head and neck, liver or kidney cancer. The chain has TRBV6-1 and TRBJ2-2; D not resolved. The source material was CD4+ or CD8+ T cells sorted from blood, sampled in a trial of the OX40 agonist ivuxolimab. Here the CDR3 reads CASSEANGELFF. The DNA for the CDR3 is TGTGCCAGCAGTGAAGCAAACGGGGAGCTGTTTTTT.